The 9 T cell receptor beta chains below all came from one sample that was sequenced in a study of T cell responses to AZD1222 COVID-19 vaccine. Sequencing used immunoSEQ multiplex PCR; TCRdb keeps in-frame clones, though not all of them. Of about 69,000 clones listed, over 65% are singletons. The sequencing used peripheral blood, collected 28 days after the second AZD1222 dose. The receptors come from an adult who received the AZD1222 COVID-19 vaccine.

The rearrangement links TRBV29-1 to TRBJ2-2, with no clear D. CDR1 and CDR2 from the germline V gene are SQVTM and ANQGSEA. The CDR3 is 12 amino acids. Trimming removed 2 bases at V and 6 bases at J, with 7 bases between. The CDR3 sequence: CSVEYPSGELFF. DNA of the CDR3: TGCAGCGTTGAATATCCGTCCGGGGAGCTGTTTTTT.

The chain has TRBV18 and TRBJ2-5, with D perhaps TRBD2 (5 bases). CDR1 and CDR2 (germline): KGHSH, LQKENI. V was clipped by 3 bases and J by 1 base, with 12 bases between them. The CDR3 covers 15 residues. CDR3 sequence (DNA): TGTGCCAGCTCACCCATGAGAGGGCCCCAAGAGACCCAGTACTTC. It is translated as CASSPMRGPQETQYF.

The V gene is TRBV3-1 (or the pseudogene TRBV3-2), the J gene TRBJ1-3; D remains unclear. V dropped 0 bases and J dropped 8 bases, with 8 bases sitting between them. Germline CDR1 reads LGHDT; CDR2 reads YNNKEL (reference sequence). The CDR3 totals 13 residues. The CDR3 reads CASSQDLPYTIYF. As DNA, the CDR3 is TGTGCCAGCAGCCAAGATTTGCCTTACACCATATATTTT.

The rearrangement links TRBV12-5 to TRBJ2-6; D is unresolved. The CDR3 is 18 amino acids. Germline lookup yields CDR1 LGHNT and CDR2 FRNRAP. The V end lost 0 bases, the J end lost 1 base, and 13 bases lay between the germline ends. CDR3 region: CASGLVNPRGSGANVLTF. CDR3 coding DNA: TGTGCTAGTGGTTTGGTGAACCCACGAGGATCTGGGGCCAACGTCCTGACTTTC.

The V call is TRBV19, the J call TRBJ1-1; unclear D gene. This CDR3 has 11 residues. V was shortened by 2 bases and J by 7 bases, with 5 bases between the two germline ends. CDR1 and CDR2 (germline): LNHDA, SQIVND (reference sequence). The CDR3 region is CASSIWGEAFF. DNA for the CDR3: TGTGCCAGTAGTATATGGGGTGAAGCTTTCTTT. Full variable domain (outside the CDR3, taken from reference TRBV19 and TRBJ1-1): DGGITQSPKYLFRKEGQNVTLSCEQNLNHDAMYWYRQDPGQGLRLIYYSQIVNDFQKGDIAEGYSVSREKKESFPLTVTSAQKNPTAFYLCASSIWGEAFFGQGTRLTVV.

This clone was counted ten times or more. The chain is built from TRBV27 and TRBJ1-1, with D unresolved. Trimming cost V 7 bases and J 7 bases, with 13 bases left between them. There are 12 residues in the CDR3. From germline, CDR1 is MNHEY and CDR2 SMNVEV (reference sequence). The chain's CDR3 is CASTSGRNEAFF. The CDR3 DNA reads as TGTGCCAGCACCTCCGGACGGAATGAAGCTTTCTTT.

This rearrangement joins TRBV5-1 to TRBJ2-3; D perhaps matches TRBD2 (5 bases). This CDR3 spans 15 amino acids. V was pared by 0 bases and J by 0 bases, with 8 bases between. Germline values: CDR1 SGHRS, CDR2 YFSETQ. This CDR3 reads CASSLARDSTDTQYF. The CDR3 DNA reads as TGCGCCAGCAGCTTGGCGAGGGATAGCACAGATACGCAGTATTTT.

This chain links TRBV29-1 with TRBJ1-1; D is unresolved. Germline CDR1 SQVTM, CDR2 ANQGSEA. The length of the CDR3 is 12 residues. The ends were cut back, 5 bases at V and 8 bases at J, with 15 bases in the middle. For the CDR3, the DNA is TGCAGCGTTACGAGGGCGCGGGCCGAAGCTTTCTTT. Amino acid sequence: CSVTRARAEAFF. Variable domain in full (rest from reference TRBV29-1 and TRBJ1-1): SAVISQKPSRDICQRGTSLTIQCQVDSQVTMMFWYRQQPGQSLTLIATANQGSEATYESGFVIDKFPISRPNLTFSTLTVSNMSPEDSSIYLCSVTRARAEAFFGQGTRLTVV.

The chain has TRBV7-8 and TRBJ2-1; TRBD2 matches at 14 bases. The V gene's germline CDR1 is SGHVS and CDR2 FQNEAQ. CDR3 size: 15 residues. The V segment lost 5 bases and the J segment 9 bases; nucleotides outside the gene matches: 6. CDR3: CASSAGLAGGGEQFF. CDR3 DNA sequence: TGTGCCAGCAGCGCCGGACTAGCGGGAGGAGGTGAGCAGTTCTTC.